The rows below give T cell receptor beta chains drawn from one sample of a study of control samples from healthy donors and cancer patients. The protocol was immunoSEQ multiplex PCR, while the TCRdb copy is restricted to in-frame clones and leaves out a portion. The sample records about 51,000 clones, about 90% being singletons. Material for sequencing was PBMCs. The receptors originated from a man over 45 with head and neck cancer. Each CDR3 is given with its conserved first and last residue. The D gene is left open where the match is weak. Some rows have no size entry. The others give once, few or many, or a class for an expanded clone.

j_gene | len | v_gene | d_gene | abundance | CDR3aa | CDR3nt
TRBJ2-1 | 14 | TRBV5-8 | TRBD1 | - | CASSFGTGGNEQFF | TGTGCCAGCAGTTTCGGGACAGGGGGCAATGAGCAGTTCTTC
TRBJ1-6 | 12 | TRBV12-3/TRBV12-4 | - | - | CASSSRDSPLHF | TGTGCCAGCAGCTCCCGTGATTCACCCCTCCACTTT
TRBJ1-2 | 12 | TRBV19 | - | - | CASERGNYGYTF | TGTGCCAGTGAGCGGGGAAACTATGGCTACACCTTC
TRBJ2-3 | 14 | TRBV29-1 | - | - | CSVEGKVSTDTQYF | TGCAGCGTTGAAGGAAAGGTTAGCACAGATACGCAGTATTTT
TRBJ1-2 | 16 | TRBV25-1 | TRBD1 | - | CASSKTGMGLNYGYTF | TGTGCCAGCAGCAAGACAGGGATGGGGCTAAACTATGGCTACACCTTC
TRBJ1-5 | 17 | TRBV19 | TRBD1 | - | CASRSTAGTGGVQPQHF | TGTGCCAGTCGCTCAACGGCCGGGACAGGGGGCGTTCAGCCCCAGCATTTT
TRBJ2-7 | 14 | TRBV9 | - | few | CASSVRGTSYEQYF | TGTGCCAGCAGCGTACGCGGGACCTCCTACGAGCAGTACTTC
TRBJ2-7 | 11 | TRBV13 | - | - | CASSQGGEQYF | TGTGCCAGCTCGCAGGGTGGCGAGCAGTACTTC
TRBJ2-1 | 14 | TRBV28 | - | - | CASSQGTARREQFF | TGTGCCAGCAGCCAAGGGACGGCTCGCCGGGAGCAGTTCTTC
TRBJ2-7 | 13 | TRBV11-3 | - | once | CASSSGRRYEQYF | TGTGCCAGCAGCTCGGGACGGCGATACGAGCAGTACTTC
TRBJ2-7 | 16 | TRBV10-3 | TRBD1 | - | CAISESGTVSSYEQYF | TGTGCCATCAGTGAGTCGGGGACAGTGAGCTCCTACGAGCAGTACTTC
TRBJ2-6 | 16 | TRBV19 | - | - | CASSIDRGSGANVLTF | TGTGCCAGTAGTATAGATAGGGGCTCTGGGGCCAACGTCCTGACTTTC
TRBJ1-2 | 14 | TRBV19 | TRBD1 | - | CASSTRQGAGGYTF | TGTGCCAGTAGCACTCGACAGGGGGCTGGTGGCTACACCTTC
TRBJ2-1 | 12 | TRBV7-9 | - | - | CASISGYNEQFF | TGTGCCAGCATTTCCGGCTACAATGAGCAGTTCTTC
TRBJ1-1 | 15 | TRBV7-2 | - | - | CASSLVRGGNTEAFF | TGTGCCAGCAGCTTAGTAAGGGGGGGGAACACTGAAGCTTTCTTT
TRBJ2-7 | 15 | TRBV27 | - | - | CASSFWAATISEQYF | TGTGCCAGCAGTTTCTGGGCAGCGACAATCTCGGAGCAGTACTTC
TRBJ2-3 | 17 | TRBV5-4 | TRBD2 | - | CASSLPTSGGATDTQYF | TGTGCCAGCAGCTTGCCCACTAGCGGGGGGGCCACAGATACGCAGTATTTT
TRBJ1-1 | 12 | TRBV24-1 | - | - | CATRGQNTEAFF | TGTGCCACAAGAGGACAGAACACTGAAGCTTTCTTT
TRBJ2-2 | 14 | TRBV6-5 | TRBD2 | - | CASSIAGDTGELFF | TGTGCCAGCAGTATAGCGGGAGACACCGGGGAGCTGTTTTTT
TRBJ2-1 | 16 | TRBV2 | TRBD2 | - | CASLSGRLAGHNEQFF | TGTGCCAGCCTCTCCGGAAGACTAGCGGGGCACAATGAGCAGTTCTTC
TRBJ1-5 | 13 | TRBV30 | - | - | CAWSVGGGQPQHF | TGTGCCTGGAGTGTCGGGGGAGGTCAGCCCCAGCATTTT
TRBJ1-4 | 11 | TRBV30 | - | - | CAWSVREKLFF | TGTGCCTGGAGTGTACGGGAGAAACTGTTTTTT
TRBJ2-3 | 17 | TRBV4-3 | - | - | CASSQNFLGRGIDTQYF | TGCGCCAGCAGCCAAAATTTTCTGGGGCGCGGTATAGATACGCAGTATTTT
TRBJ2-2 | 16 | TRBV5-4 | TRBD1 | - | CASSLGDRGGTGELFF | TGTGCCAGCAGCTTGGGCGACAGGGGCGGGACCGGGGAGCTGTTTTTT
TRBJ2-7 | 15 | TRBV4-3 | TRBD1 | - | CASSRSTGVLYEQYF | TGCGCCAGCAGCCGGTCGACAGGGGTTCTCTACGAGCAGTACTTC
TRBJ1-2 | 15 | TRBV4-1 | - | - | CASSQDQGRSVGYTF | TGCGCCAGCAGCCAAGATCAGGGACGATCCGTGGGCTACACCTTC
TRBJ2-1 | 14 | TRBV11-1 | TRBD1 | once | CASSPSDRGNEQFF | TGTGCCAGCAGCCCCTCGGACAGGGGGAATGAGCAGTTCTTC
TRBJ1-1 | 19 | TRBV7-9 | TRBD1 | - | CASSLGVGQGSLMNTEAFF | TGTGCCAGCAGCTTAGGAGTCGGACAGGGGTCCCTTATGAACACTGAAGCTTTCTTT
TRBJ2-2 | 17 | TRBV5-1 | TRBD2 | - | CASSLASSGTNTGELFF | TGCGCCAGCAGCTTGGCCTCTAGCGGGACAAACACCGGGGAGCTGTTTTTT
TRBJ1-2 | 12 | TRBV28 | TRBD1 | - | CASVGQVERYTF | TGTGCCAGCGTGGGACAGGTTGAGCGCTACACCTTC
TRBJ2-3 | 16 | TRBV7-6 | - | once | CASSLSGGPYTDTQYF | TGTGCCAGCAGCTTATCCGGGGGTCCTTACACAGATACGCAGTATTTT
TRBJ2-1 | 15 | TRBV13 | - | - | CASSFLASSYNEQFF | TGTGCCAGCAGCTTCCTAGCTAGCTCCTACAATGAGCAGTTCTTC
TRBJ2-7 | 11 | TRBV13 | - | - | CASSLGDEQYF | TGTGCCAGCAGCTTGGGGGACGAGCAGTACTTC
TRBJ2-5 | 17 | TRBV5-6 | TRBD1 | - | CASSSYTGEGAQETQYF | TGTGCCAGCAGCTCCTATACAGGGGAAGGGGCCCAAGAGACCCAGTACTTC
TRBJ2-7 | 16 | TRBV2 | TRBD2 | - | CASSDGSAGGVYEQYF | TGTGCCAGCAGTGATGGATCCGCGGGGGGGGTCTACGAGCAGTACTTC
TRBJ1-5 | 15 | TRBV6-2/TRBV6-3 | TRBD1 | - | CASSRGQGDNQPQHF | TGTGCCAGCAGTCGAGGACAGGGTGACAATCAGCCCCAGCATTTT
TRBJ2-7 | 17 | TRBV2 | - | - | CASSRSGVAAKSYEQYF | TGTGCCAGCAGTCGTTCGGGAGTAGCGGCCAAATCCTACGAGCAGTACTTC
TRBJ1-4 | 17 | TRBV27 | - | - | CASSLKDRLATNEKLFF | TGTGCCAGCAGTTTGAAAGACAGACTTGCAACTAATGAAAAACTGTTTTTT
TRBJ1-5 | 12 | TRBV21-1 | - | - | CASSNLVQPQHF | TGTGCCAGCAGCAATCTGGTTCAGCCCCAGCATTTT
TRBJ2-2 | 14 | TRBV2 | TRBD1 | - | CASSVDRGFGELFF | TGTGCCAGCAGTGTGGACAGGGGGTTCGGGGAGCTGTTTTTT
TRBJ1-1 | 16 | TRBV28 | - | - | CAGEAYRGGMDTEAFF | TGTGCCGGGGAGGCTTACCGAGGGGGTATGGACACTGAAGCTTTCTTT
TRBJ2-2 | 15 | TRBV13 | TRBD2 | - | CASSLREGASGELFF | TGTGCCAGCAGCTTAAGGGAGGGAGCCTCCGGGGAGCTGTTTTTT
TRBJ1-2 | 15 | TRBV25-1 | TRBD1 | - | CASSETGGRGYGYTF | TGTGCCAGCAGTGAAACAGGGGGCAGGGGCTATGGCTACACCTTC
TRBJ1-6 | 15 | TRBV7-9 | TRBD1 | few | CASSSTGQGSSPLHF | TGTGCCAGCAGCTCGACGGGACAGGGGTCTTCACCCCTCCACTTT
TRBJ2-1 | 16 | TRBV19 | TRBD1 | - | CASSRRQGSYVNEQFF | TGTGCCAGTAGTAGAAGACAGGGATCGTATGTAAATGAGCAGTTCTTC
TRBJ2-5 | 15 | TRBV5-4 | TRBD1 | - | CASSRPGQGIETQYF | TGTGCCAGCAGCAGGCCGGGACAGGGGATAGAGACCCAGTACTTC
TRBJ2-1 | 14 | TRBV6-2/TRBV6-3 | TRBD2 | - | CASSPAGGNNEQFF | TGTGCCAGCAGCCCAGCGGGGGGGAACAATGAGCAGTTCTTC
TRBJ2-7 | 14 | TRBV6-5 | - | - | CASRPGTLGHEQYF | TGTGCCAGCAGACCAGGGACTCTGGGCCACGAGCAGTACTTC
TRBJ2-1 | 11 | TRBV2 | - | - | CASSPYQEQFF | TGTGCCAGCAGTCCATACCAGGAGCAGTTCTTC
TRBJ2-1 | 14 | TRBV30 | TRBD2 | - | CAWSVGGGLGEQFF | TGTGCCTGGAGTGTCGGCGGGGGGCTTGGTGAGCAGTTCTTC
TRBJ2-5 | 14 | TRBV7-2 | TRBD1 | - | CASSFDRGQETQYF | TGTGCCAGCAGCTTTGACAGGGGACAAGAGACCCAGTACTTC
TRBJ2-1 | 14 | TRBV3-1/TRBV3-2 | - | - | CASSPSRGINEQFF | TGTGCCAGCAGCCCTAGCCGAGGAATCAATGAGCAGTTCTTC
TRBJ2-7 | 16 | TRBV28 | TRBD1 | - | CASSFPLRTGNYEQYF | TGTGCCAGCAGTTTCCCCCTCCGGACAGGGAACTACGAGCAGTACTTC
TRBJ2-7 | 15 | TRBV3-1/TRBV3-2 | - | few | CASSQEGGRGYEQYF | TGTGCCAGCAGCCAAGAAGGCGGAAGAGGTTACGAGCAGTACTTC
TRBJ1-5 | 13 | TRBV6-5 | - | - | CACQDRMEQPQHF | TGTGCCTGCCAGGATCGAATGGAGCAGCCCCAGCATTTT
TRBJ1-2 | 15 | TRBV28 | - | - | CASKQDLGGAGGYTF | TGTGCCAGCAAGCAAGACCTTGGGGGGGCGGGGGGCTACACCTTC
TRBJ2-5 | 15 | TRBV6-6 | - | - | CASSYGLGSRETQYF | TGTGCCAGCAGTTACGGATTGGGGTCCCGGGAGACCCAGTACTTC
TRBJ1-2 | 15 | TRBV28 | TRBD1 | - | CASSFQGEREYGYTF | TGTGCCAGCAGTTTCCAGGGGGAGAGAGAATATGGCTACACCTTC
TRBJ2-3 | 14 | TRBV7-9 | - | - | CASSLARDTDTQYF | TGTGCCAGCAGCTTAGCGCGGGACACAGATACGCAGTATTTT
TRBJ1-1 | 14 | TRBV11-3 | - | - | CASSPGPANTEAFF | TGTGCCAGCTCCCCGGGACCAGCAAACACTGAAGCTTTCTTT